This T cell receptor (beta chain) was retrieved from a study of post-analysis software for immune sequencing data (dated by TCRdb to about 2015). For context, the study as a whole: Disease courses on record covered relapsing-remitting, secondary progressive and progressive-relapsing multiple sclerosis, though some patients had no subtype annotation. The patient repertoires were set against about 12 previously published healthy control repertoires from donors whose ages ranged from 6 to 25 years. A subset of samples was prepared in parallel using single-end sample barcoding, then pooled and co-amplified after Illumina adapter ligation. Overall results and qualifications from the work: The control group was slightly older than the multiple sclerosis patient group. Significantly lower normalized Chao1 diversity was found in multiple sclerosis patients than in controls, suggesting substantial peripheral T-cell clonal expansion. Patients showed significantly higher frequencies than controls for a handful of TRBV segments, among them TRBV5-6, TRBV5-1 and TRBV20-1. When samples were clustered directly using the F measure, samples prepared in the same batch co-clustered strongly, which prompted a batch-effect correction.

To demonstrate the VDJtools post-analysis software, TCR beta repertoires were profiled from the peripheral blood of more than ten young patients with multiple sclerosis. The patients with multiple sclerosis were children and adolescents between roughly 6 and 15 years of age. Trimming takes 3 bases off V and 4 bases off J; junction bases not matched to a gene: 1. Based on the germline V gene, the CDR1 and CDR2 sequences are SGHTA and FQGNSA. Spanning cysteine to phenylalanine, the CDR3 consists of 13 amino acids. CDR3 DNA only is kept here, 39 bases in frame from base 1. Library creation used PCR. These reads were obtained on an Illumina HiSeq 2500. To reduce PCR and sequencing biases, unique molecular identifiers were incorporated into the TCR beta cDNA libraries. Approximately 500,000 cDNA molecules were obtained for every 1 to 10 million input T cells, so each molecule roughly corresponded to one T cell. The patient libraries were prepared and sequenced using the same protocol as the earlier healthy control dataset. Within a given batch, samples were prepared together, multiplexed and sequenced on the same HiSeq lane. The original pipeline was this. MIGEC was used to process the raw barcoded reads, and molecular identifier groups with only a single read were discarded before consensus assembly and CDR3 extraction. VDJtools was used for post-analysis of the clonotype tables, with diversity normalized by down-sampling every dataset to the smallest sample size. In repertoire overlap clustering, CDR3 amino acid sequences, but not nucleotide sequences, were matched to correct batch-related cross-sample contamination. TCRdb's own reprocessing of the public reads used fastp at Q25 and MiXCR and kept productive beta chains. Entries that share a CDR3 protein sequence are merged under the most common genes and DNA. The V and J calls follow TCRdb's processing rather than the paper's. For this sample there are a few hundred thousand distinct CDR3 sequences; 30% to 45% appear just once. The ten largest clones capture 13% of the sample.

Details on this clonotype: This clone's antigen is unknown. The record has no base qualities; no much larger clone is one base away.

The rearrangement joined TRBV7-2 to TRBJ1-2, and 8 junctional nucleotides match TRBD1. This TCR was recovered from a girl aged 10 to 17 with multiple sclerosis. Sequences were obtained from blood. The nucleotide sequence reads TGTGCCAGCAGCTTCGGGACAGGCTATGGCTACACCTTC. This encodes CASSFGTGYGYTF. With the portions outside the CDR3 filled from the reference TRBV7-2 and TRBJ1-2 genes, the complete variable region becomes GAGVSQSPSNKVTEKGKDVELRCDPISGHTALYWYRQSLGQGLEFLIYFQGNSAPDKSGLPSDRFSAERTGGSVSTLTIQRTQQEDSAVYLCASSFGTGYGYTFGSGTRLTVV.